This paragraph reports one T cell receptor beta chain. As yet, its antigen is unknown. Library preparation (for TCRbeta) was performed with unique molecular identifiers. TCRdb processed the PCR reads anew with MiXCR; each CDR3 protein has one entry. Among about 440,000 distinct CDR3 sequences listed, over 40% were seen once. This sample was included in a study of T-cell reconstitution after alpha-beta-depleted transplantation in children. Findings and caveats of the study: Surviving thymic progenitors and recipient T cells were the source of high TCRbeta diversity at day 60 in some patients.

This CDR3 region has 14 residues. Germline V gives CDR1 MNHEY, CDR2 SVGAGI. The V end lost 0 bases, the J end lost 3 bases, and 8 bases lay between the germline ends. V gene TRBV6-5 combines with J gene TRBJ2-5; D not certain. This TCR came from a girl aged 2-10 years with aplastic anemia, due to receive a stem cell transplant. Sequencing was performed on PBMCs, taken before TCRalphabeta/CD19-depleted stem cell transplant. The CDR3 DNA follows: TGTGCCAGCAGTTACTCGGAACCAAAAGAGACCCAGTACTTC. This encodes CASSYSEPKETQYF.